This T cell receptor (beta chain) came from a study of blood T cell repertoires in COVID-19. Germline V gives CDR1 SGHVS, CDR2 FQNEAQ. V was cut by 5 bases and J by 6 bases, with 26 bases left in between. The CDR3 loop spans 18 amino acids. The table came from immunoSEQ multiplex PCR; TCRdb's copy has only in-frame clones and leaves some out. The sample has about 230,000 clones; 70% to 85% are singletons. Input material: peripheral blood. The origin of this receptor is a woman between 40 and 50 years old who had recovered from COVID-19. The rearrangement joins TRBV7-8 to TRBJ1-5; perhaps TRBD1 as D (6 bases). The CDR3: CASSRAPPAGGAGQPQHF. The DNA of the CDR3 is TGTGCCAGCAGCCGAGCCCCACCCGCGGGGGGCGCGGGTCAGCCCCAGCATTTT.